This T cell receptor (beta chain) was documented in a study of CD8 T cells in ankylosing spondylitis. Study-wide findings and caveats: Reportedly, disease-linked clones are significantly enriched in ankylosing spondylitis patients' matched synovial fluid. The disease-linked clones had a CD8+ phenotype and low blood frequencies.

A remark on this clonotype: Its antigen is unidentified.

Molecular-barcoded quantitative 5'-RACE produced these TCR beta libraries. TCRdb independently ran MiXCR on the 5' RACE reads; one entry per CDR3 protein. The data contain around 330,000 distinct CDR3 sequences, 11% of them seen just once; the ten biggest clones take up roughly a tenth. Germline V gene lookup returns CDR1 LGHNA and CDR2 YNFKEQ. This CDR3 comprises 15 residues. With 1 base clipped from V and 4 bases from J, the junction kept 4 bases outside the gene matches. This sequence originates from a female donor with ankylosing spondylitis or in good health (not recorded which). Sequenced input: blood, either unsorted or a sorted T cell fraction (not recorded which). The V and J genes are TRBV4-2 and TRBJ2-7; 10 positions match TRBD1. The chain's CDR3 is CASSQAGQGVYEQYF. CDR3 DNA: TGTGCCAGCAGCCAAGCAGGACAGGGGGTTTACGAGCAGTACTTC.